This T cell receptor (beta chain) derives from a study of cytomegalovirus exposure and HLA in healthy donors. Whole-study context: Genotyping showed 81% of roughly 390 donors falling in the Caucasian-associated ancestry cluster.

As concerns this clone: Antigen unknown.

Germline V gene data show CDR1 as LNHDA and CDR2 as SQIVND (reference sequence). V lost 5 bases to trimming and J lost 3 bases; unmatched junction nucleotides: 14. The CDR3 spans 19 residues. Findings and limits, study-wide: A likely sequencing artifact accounted for one observed cluster of highly shared sequence variants. A later analysis reportedly found fewer N-insertions in an Asian-associated ancestry cluster than the roughly 670-donor mean. The later analysis indicated that the majority of CMV-associated TCR beta chains appeared HLA-restricted.

The study ran its PCR with 60 Vbeta and 13 Jbeta primers. Sequencing was performed with immunoSEQ multiplex PCR; in TCRdb, only in-frame clones are kept and a portion is missing. The sample yields about 68,000 clones, about 81% seen once. The gene calls are TRBV19 and TRBJ1-4; 11 bases agree with TRBD1. This TCR was sampled from a human donor in good health. The sequencing sample was made of PBMCs. The CDR3 bases are TGTGCCAGTAGTCCCGGGTCCGGGACAGGGGGTCGAGCTAATGAAAAACTGTTTTTT. Translating gives CASSPGSGTGGRANEKLFF.